The present entry profiles one T cell receptor beta chain with its context. The sample originates from a study of cytotoxic CD8 clonotypes in ibrutinib-treated CLL. Study summary: The patient breakdown showed roughly ten relapsed/refractory and around 16 treatment-naive cases, with under 18 IGHV unmutated. Once patients had received a median approximately eleven months of treatment, range 6 to 36, response samples were obtained.

Clones were sequenced by immunoSEQ multiplex PCR, and TCRdb holds only the in-frame ones, with some missing. Of about 130,000 clones listed, 70% to 90% are singletons. Germline V gene sequence: CDR1 KGHSH, CDR2 LQKENI. Germline trimming cut 3 bases from V and 7 bases from J; bases unmatched to any gene: 5. The CDR3 consists of 14 residues. Sequenced here: PBMCs, sampled after 24 months of ibrutinib treatment. The genes are TRBV18 and TRBJ1-1; 10 nucleotides line up with TRBD1. This TCR derives from a human donor with chronic lymphocytic leukemia. CDR3 loop: CASSPKGQGSEAFF. DNA for the CDR3: TGTGCCAGCTCACCGAAGGGACAGGGGAGTGAAGCTTTCTTT.